What follows are 17 T cell receptor beta chains derived from one specimen sequenced in a study of PD-1 blockade in classical Hodgkin lymphoma. Time point: cycle 4 day 1 (C4D1), after more than five weeks of nivolumab. After autologous stem cell transplantation all patients relapsed, and prior brentuximab vedotin exposure differed between cohorts. The study isolated CD8+ T cells from thawed PBMCs by magnetic negative selection. TCRdb's copy holds only in-frame clones and misses some; the assay was immunoSEQ multiplex PCR. The sample has some 20,000 clones, more than 80% seen once. The sequencing used CD8+ T cells from blood, collected before the fourth cycle of nivolumab. These receptors were collected from a human donor with classical Hodgkin lymphoma.

The chain combines TRBV6-6 with TRBJ2-3, with unresolved D. This CDR3 has 12 amino acids. Trimming pared 4 bases from V and 3 bases from J, leaving 5 bases between. From germline, CDR1 is MNHNY and CDR2 SVGAGI (reference sequence). The DNA of the CDR3 is TGTGCCAGCAGTTCCTATACAGATACGCAGTATTTT. This gives the protein CASSSYTDTQYF.

The chain combines TRBV9 with TRBJ2-7; the D is unclear. Trimming stripped 0 bases from V and 0 bases from J, with 10 bases between. Germline assignment: CDR1 SGDLS and CDR2 YYNGEE. CDR3 length equals 15 residues. The CDR3 is CASSVADSSSYEQYF. In DNA, the CDR3 is TGTGCCAGCAGCGTAGCTGACTCGAGCTCCTACGAGCAGTACTTC.

The V gene is TRBV6-4, the J gene TRBJ2-1, with a possible D match to TRBD2 (5 bases). Germline CDR1 is MRHNA and CDR2 is SNTAGT. Trimming stripped 0 bases from V and 3 bases from J, with 12 bases between. There are 16 residues in the CDR3. The CDR3 nucleotides are TGTGCCAGCAGTGACTCTTTCGGCCGGGGCTACAATGAGCAGTTCTTC. Translating it yields CASSDSFGRGYNEQFF.

This clone was observed a few times. V is TRBV7-9 and J is TRBJ1-5; TRBD1 matches at 7 bases. J lost 2 bases, V lost 5 bases, and 3 bases had no gene match. The germline V gene has CDR1 SEHNR and CDR2 FQNEAQ (reference sequence). The CDR3 covers 14 residues. CDR3 nucleotides: TGTGCCAGCAGCAGTACAGGGGGCAATCAGCCCCAGCATTTT. Protein sequence: CASSSTGGNQPQHF.

The chain combines TRBV9 with TRBJ2-1, with TRBD2 matching over 8 bases. The CDR3 totals 16 residues. The germline CDR1 and CDR2 sequences are SGDLS and YYNGEE. V was pared by 4 bases and J by 0 bases, with 6 bases of the junction left unmatched. The CDR3 nucleotides read TGTGCCAGCAGCCTCATAGCGGGGAGCTCCTACAATGAGCAGTTCTTC. Its protein is CASSLIAGSSYNEQFF.

This rearrangement joins TRBV27 to TRBJ2-1; a possible D gene is TRBD2 (5 bases). Germline loops: CDR1 MNHEY, CDR2 SMNVEV (reference sequence). V dropped 3 bases and J dropped 4 bases, with 7 bases sitting between them. The CDR3 is 13 amino acids. The CDR3, as DNA: TGTGCCAGCAGTTTCGGACTGTACAATGAGCAGTTCTTC. Translated: CASSFGLYNEQFF.

This sequence joins TRBV14 and TRBJ1-1; maybe TRBD1 (6 bases). Trimming took off 5 bases at V and 3 bases at J, with 19 bases between the two ends. Germline V CDR1 and CDR2: SGHDN, FVKESK. The CDR3 is 16 residues long. CDR3: CASSSRDIGRDTEAFF. As DNA, the CDR3 is TGTGCCAGCAGCTCCCGGGACATTGGGCGTGACACTGAAGCTTTCTTT. The full variable domain, in which reference TRBV14 and TRBJ1-1 provide the parts outside the CDR3, is EAGVTQFPSHSVIEKGQTVTLRCDPISGHDNLYWYRRVMGKEIKFLLHFVKESKQDESGMPNNRFLAERTGGTYSTLKVQPAELEDSGVYFCASSSRDIGRDTEAFFGQGTRLTVV.

The chain has TRBV4-1 and TRBJ2-3, with TRBD1 matching over 9 bases. After removal of 0 bases from V and 6 bases from J, the junction contained 7 bases not matched to a gene. CDR1 MGHRA and CDR2 YSYEKL come from the germline V gene. This CDR3 has 16 residues. The CDR3 sequence: CASSQEGDGQGDTQYF. The CDR3 coding sequence is TGCGCCAGCAGCCAAGAGGGGGATGGACAGGGGGATACGCAGTATTTT.

This chain joins TRBV6-6 and TRBJ2-7; tentatively, D is TRBD1 (6 bases). Germline lookup yields CDR1 MNHNY and CDR2 SVGAGI (reference sequence). Trimming pared 5 bases from V and 3 bases from J, leaving 14 bases between. The CDR3 consists of 14 residues. CDR3 region: CASSITGIFYEQYF. The CDR3 nucleotides read TGTGCCAGCAGTATAACAGGGATTTTCTACGAGCAGTACTTC.

CDR3 loop: CASSVGAGTVYGYTF. The DNA for the CDR3 is TGTGCCAGCAGCGTAGGGGCCGGGACAGTCTATGGCTACACCTTC. The V gene is TRBV9, the J gene TRBJ1-2; 7 bases are shared with TRBD1. J lost 4 bases, V lost 0 bases, and 6 bases had no gene match. Germline CDR1 is SGDLS and CDR2 is YYNGEE. CDR3 length equals 15 residues.

In this sample, this clone turned up a few times. The chain is built from TRBV10-3 and TRBJ1-2; no clear D gene. Germline V gene sequence: CDR1 ENHRY, CDR2 SYGVKD. The ends were cut back, 0 bases at V and 4 bases at J, with 9 bases in the middle. CDR3 length: 14 residues. CDR3 region: CAISESQEAYGYTF. The CDR3 coding sequence is TGTGCCATCAGTGAGTCCCAGGAGGCCTATGGCTACACCTTC.

The rearrangement joins TRBV7-3 to TRBJ1-2; D is ambiguous. Germline assignment: CDR1 SGHTA and CDR2 FQGTGA. This CDR3 is built from 13 residues. The V end lost 2 bases, the J end lost 8 bases, and 12 bases lay between the germline ends. Here the CDR3 DNA reads TGTGCCAGCAGCTTATTGGGCAGTGAGGGCTACACCTTC. Encoded protein: CASSLLGSEGYTF.

The rearrangement joins TRBV10-3 to TRBJ1-2; no reliable D call. The length of the CDR3 is 14 residues. V was pared by 7 bases and J by 4 bases, with 16 bases between. Germline CDR1 reads ENHRY; CDR2 reads SYGVKD. As DNA, the CDR3 is TGTGCCATCAAATTATCAGAATCAATCTATGGCTACACCTTC. Protein: CAIKLSESIYGYTF.

The chain employs TRBV9 and TRBJ2-1; TRBD2 aligns across 14 bases. The CDR3 runs to 17 residues. Germline CDR1 SGDLS, CDR2 YYNGEE. The junction had 8 bases not matched to a gene; V was cut back by 2 bases and J by 7 bases. Written as DNA, the CDR3 is TGTGCCAGCAGCGTCCTGACTAGCGGGGGGGCATGGAATGAGCAGTTCTTC. Amino acid sequence: CASSVLTSGGAWNEQFF.

This CDR3 is CASSNNGNQPQHF. In DNA form, the CDR3 reads TGTGCCAGTAGTAATAACGGCAATCAGCCCCAGCATTTT. The gene calls are TRBV19 and TRBJ1-5; D not resolved. Trimming shortened V by 4 bases and J by 2 bases, and 6 bases separated the two germline ends. The length of the CDR3 is 13 residues. CDR1 and CDR2 from the germline V gene are LNHDA and SQIVND (reference sequence).

V gene TRBV5-4 combines with J gene TRBJ1-1; a weak D match, TRBD1 (5 bases). V lost 4 bases to trimming and J lost 5 bases, with 15 bases between them. Germline lookup yields CDR1 SGHNT and CDR2 YYREEE (reference sequence). This CDR3 spans 14 amino acids. The CDR3 loop reads CASSLGVAGTEAFF. CDR3 coding DNA: TGTGCCAGCAGCCTGGGGGTAGCCGGGACTGAAGCTTTCTTT.

The rearrangement links TRBV25-1 to TRBJ2-1; 12 bases align to TRBD2. Germline values: CDR1 MGHDK, CDR2 SYGVNS. The J segment lost 6 bases and the V segment lost 2 bases, leaving 11 bases of the junction unmatched. The CDR3 has 18 residues. The CDR3 here is CASSEPRTSGAQGNEQFF. In DNA, the CDR3 is TGTGCCAGCAGTGAACCCCGGACTAGCGGGGCGCAGGGCAATGAGCAGTTCTTC.